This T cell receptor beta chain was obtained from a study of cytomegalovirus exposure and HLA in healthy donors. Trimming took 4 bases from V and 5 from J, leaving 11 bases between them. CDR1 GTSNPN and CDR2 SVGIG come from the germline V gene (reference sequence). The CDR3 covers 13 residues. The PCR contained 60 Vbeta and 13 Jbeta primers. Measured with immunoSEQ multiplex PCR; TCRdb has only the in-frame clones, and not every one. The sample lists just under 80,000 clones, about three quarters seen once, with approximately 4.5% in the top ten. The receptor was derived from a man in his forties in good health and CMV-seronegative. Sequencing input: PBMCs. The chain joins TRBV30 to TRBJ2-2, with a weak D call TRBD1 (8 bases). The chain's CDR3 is CAWKQGGTGELFF. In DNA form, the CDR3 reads TGTGCCTGGAAACAGGGGGGGACCGGGGAGCTGTTTTTT.